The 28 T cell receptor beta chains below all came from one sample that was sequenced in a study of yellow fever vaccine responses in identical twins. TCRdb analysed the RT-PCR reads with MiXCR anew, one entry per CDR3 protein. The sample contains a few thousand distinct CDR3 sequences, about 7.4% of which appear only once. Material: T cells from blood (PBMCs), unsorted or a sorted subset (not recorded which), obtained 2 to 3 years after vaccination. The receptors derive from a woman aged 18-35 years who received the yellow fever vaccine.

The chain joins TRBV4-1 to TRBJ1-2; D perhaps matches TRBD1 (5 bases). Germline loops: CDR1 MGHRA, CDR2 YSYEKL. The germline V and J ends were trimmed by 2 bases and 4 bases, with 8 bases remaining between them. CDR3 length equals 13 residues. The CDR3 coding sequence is TGCGCCAGCAGCCAACTGAGGGGCTATGGCTACACCTTC. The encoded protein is CASSQLRGYGYTF.

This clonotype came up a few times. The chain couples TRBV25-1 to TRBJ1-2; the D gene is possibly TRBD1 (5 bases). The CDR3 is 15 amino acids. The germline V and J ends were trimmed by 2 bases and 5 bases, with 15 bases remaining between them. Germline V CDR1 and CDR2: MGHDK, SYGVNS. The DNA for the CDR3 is TGTGCCAGCAGTGAACCGACGACAGCTGGATATGGCTACACCTTC. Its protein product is CASSEPTTAGYGYTF.

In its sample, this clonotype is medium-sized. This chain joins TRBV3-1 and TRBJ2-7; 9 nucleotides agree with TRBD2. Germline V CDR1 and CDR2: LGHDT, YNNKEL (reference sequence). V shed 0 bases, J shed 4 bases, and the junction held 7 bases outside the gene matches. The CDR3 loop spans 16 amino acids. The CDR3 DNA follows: TGTGCCAGCAGCCAAGATGTCCTAGCGGGGTCGTACGAGCAGTACTTC. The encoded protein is CASSQDVLAGSYEQYF.

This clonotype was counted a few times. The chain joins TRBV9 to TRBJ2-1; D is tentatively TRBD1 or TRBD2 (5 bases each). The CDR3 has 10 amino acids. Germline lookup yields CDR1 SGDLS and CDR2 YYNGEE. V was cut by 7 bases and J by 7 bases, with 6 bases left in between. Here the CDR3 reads CASGGNEQFF. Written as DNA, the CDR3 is TGTGCCAGCGGGGGAAATGAGCAGTTCTTC.

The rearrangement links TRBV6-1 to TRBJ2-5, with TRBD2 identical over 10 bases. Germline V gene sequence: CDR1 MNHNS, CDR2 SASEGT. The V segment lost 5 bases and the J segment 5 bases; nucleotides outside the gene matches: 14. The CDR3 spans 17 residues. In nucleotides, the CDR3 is TGTGCCAGCAGTCCATACTATCTCGGTAGCGGGGGGGAGACCCAGTACTTC. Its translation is CASSPYYLGSGGETQYF.

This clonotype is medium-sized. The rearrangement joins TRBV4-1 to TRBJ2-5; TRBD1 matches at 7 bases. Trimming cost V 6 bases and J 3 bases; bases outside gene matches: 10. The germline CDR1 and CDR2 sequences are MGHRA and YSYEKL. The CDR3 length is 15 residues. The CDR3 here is CASRPISGTEETQYF. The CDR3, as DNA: TGCGCCAGCAGACCAATCTCCGGGACAGAAGAGACCCAGTACTTC.

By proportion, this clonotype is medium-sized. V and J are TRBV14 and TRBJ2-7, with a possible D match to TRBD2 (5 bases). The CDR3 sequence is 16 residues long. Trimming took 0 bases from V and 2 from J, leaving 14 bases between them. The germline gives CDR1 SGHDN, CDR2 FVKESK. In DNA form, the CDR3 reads TGTGCCAGCAGCCAAGATACACTAGTGAGGGCCTACGAGCAGTACTTC. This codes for CASSQDTLVRAYEQYF.

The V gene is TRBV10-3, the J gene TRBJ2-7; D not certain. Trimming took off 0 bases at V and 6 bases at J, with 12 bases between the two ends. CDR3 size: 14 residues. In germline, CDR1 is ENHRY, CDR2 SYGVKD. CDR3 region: CAISESPSTGEQYF. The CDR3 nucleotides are TGTGCCATCAGTGAGTCGCCCTCGACGGGCGAGCAGTACTTC.

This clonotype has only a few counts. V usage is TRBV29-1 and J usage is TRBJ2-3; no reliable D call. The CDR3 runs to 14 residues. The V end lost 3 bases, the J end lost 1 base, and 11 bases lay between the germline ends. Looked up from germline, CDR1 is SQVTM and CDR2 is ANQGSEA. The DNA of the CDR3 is TGCAGCGTTGAGTCGCAGCCCGGCACAGATACGCAGTATTTT. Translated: CSVESQPGTDTQYF.

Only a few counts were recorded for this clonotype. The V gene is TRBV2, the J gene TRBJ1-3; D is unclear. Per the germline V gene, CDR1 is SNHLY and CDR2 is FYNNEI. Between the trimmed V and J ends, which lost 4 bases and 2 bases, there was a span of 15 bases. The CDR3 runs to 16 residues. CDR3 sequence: CASSARLIGTGNTIYF. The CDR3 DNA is TGTGCCAGCAGTGCCAGGTTGATTGGGACTGGAAACACCATATATTTT.

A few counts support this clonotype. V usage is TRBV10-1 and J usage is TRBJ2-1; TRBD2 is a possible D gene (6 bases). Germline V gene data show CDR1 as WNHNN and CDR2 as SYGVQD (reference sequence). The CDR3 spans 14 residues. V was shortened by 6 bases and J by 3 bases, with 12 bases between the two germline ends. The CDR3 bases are TGCGCCAGCAGGGGAAGCGGGCTCTACAATGAGCAGTTCTTC. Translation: CASRGSGLYNEQFF.

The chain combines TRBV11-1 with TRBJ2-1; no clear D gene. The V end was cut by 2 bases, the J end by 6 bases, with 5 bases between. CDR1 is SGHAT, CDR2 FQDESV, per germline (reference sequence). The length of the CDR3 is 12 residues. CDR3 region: CASSLHINEQFF. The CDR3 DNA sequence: TGTGCCAGCAGCTTACACATCAATGAGCAGTTCTTC.

Here the CDR3 reads CASSDGRARGTGELFF. In DNA form, the CDR3 reads TGCGCCAGCAGTGACGGACGGGCCAGGGGTACCGGGGAGCTGTTTTTT. This chain connects TRBV10-1 to TRBJ2-2; tentative D call: TRBD1 (6 bases). Trimming removed 3 bases from V and 5 bases from J, with 16 bases in between. The CDR3 runs 16 residues. The germline V gene has CDR1 WNHNN and CDR2 SYGVQD (reference sequence).

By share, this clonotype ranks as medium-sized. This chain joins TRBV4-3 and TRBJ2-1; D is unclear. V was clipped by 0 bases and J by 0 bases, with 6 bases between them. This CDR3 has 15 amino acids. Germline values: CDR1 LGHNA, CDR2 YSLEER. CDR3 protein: CASSQDRSSYNEQFF. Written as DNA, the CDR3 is TGCGCCAGCAGCCAAGACAGGAGCTCCTACAATGAGCAGTTCTTC.

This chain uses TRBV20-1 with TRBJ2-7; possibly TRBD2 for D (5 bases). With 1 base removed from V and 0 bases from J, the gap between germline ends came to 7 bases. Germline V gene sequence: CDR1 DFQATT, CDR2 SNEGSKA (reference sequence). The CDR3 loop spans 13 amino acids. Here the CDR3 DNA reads TGCAGTGCTAGAGTAGCGAGCTCCTACGAGCAGTACTTC. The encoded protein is CSARVASSYEQYF.

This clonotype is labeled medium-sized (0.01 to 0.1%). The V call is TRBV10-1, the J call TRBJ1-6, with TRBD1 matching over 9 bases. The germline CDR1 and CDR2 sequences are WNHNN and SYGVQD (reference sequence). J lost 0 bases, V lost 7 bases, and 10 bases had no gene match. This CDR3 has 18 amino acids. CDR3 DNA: TGCGCCAGCAATACATCCTGGGACAGGGACTCCTATAATTCACCCCTCCACTTT. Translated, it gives CASNTSWDRDSYNSPLHF.

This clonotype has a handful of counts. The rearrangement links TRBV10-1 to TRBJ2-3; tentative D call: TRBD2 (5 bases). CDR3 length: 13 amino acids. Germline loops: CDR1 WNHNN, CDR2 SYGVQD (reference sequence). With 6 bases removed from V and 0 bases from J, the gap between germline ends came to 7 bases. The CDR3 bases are TGCGCCAGCAGCTGGACTAGCACAGATACGCAGTATTTT. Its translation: CASSWTSTDTQYF.

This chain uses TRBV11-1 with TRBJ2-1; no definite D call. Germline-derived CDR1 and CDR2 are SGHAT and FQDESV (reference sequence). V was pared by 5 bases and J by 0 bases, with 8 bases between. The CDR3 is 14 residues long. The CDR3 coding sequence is TGTGCCAGCAGCACACAGAGCTCCTACAATGAGCAGTTCTTC. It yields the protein CASSTQSSYNEQFF. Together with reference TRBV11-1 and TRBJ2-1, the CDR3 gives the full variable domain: EAEVAQSPRYKITEKSQAVAFWCDPISGHATLYWYRQILGQGPELLVQFQDESVVDDSQLPKDRFSAERLKGVDSTLKIQPAELGDSAMYLCASSTQSSYNEQFFGPGTRLTVL.

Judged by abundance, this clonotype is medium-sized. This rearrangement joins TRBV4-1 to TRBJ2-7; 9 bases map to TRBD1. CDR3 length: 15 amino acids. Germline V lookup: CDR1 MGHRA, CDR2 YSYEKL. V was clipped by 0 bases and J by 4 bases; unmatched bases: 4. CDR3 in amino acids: CASSQEGTGLYEQYF. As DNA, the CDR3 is TGCGCCAGCAGCCAAGAGGGGACAGGGCTGTACGAGCAGTACTTC.

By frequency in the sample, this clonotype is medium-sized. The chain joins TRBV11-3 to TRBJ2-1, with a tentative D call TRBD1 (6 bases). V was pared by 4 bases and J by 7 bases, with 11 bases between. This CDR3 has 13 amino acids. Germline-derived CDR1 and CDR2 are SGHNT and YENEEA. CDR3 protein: CASSSLDRNEQFF. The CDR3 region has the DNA TGTGCCAGCAGCTCCCTTGACAGGAATGAGCAGTTCTTC. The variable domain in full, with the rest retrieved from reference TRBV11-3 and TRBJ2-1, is EAGVVQSPRYKIIEKKQPVAFWCNPISGHNTLYWYLQNLGQGPELLIRYENEEAVDDSQLPKDRFSAERLKGVDSTLKIQPAELGDSAVYLCASSSLDRNEQFFGPGTRLTVL.

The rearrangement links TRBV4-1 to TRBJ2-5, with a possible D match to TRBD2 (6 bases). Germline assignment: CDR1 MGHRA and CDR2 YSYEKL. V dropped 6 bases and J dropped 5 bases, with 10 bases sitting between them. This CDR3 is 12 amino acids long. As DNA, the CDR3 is TGCGCCAGCAGTAGCCGGGAGGAGACCCAGTACTTC. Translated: CASSSREETQYF.

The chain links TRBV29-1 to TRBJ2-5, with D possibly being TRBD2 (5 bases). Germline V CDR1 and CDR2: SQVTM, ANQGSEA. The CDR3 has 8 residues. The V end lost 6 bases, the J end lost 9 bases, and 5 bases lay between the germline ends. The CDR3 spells CSVEAQYF. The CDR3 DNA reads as TGCAGCGTGGAGGCCCAGTACTTC.

This chain's CDR3 is CASTPRGAYEQYF. In DNA, the CDR3 is TGTGCCAGCACCCCAAGAGGGGCTTACGAGCAGTACTTC. The genes are TRBV28 and TRBJ2-7; D possibly uses TRBD1 or TRBD2 (5 bases each). Germline assignment: CDR1 MDHEN and CDR2 SYDVKM. Trimming removed 7 bases from V and 4 bases from J, with 14 bases in between. This CDR3 spans 13 amino acids.

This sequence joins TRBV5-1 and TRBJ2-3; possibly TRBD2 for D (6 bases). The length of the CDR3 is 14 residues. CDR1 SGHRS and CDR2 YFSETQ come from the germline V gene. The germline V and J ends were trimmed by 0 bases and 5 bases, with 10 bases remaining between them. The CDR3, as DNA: TGCGCCAGCAGCTTGGTCGGGAGTGGAGATACGCAGTATTTT. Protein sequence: CASSLVGSGDTQYF.

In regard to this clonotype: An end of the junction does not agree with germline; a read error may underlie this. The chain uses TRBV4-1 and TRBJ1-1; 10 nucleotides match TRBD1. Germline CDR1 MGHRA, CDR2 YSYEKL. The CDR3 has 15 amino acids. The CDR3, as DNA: TGCGCCAGCAGACAAGACGGGACAGGGGATACTGAAGCTTTCTTT. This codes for CASRQDGTGDTEAFF.

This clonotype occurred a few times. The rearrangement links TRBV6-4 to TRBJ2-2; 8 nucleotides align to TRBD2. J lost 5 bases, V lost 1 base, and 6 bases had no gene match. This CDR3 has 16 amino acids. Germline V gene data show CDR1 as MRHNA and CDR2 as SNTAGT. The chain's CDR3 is CASSDLAAGDTGELFF. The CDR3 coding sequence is TGTGCCAGCAGTGACTTGGCAGCGGGAGATACCGGGGAGCTGTTTTTT.

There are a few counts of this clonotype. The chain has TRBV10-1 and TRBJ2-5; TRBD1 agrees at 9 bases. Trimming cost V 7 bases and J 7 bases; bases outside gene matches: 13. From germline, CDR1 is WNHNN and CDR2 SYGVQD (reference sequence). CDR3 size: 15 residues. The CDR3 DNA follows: TGCGCCAGCAAACCAGCCGACAGGGGGTATGGGACCCAGTACTTC. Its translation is CASKPADRGYGTQYF.

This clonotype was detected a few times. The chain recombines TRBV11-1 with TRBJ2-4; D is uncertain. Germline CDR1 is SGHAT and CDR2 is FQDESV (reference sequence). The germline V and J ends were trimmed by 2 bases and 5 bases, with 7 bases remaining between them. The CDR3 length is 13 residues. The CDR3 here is CASSLLVENIQYF. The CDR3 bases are TGTGCCAGCAGCTTACTGGTTGAAAACATTCAGTACTTC.